The present T cell receptor (beta chain) was sequenced within a study of blood T cell repertoires in COVID-19. The sample holds a few counts of this clone. Produced via immunoSEQ multiplex PCR; TCRdb's table is partial and in-frame only. This table has some 55,000 clones, over 90% appearing once. There are 15 residues in the CDR3. Germline V gene data show CDR1 as SGDLS and CDR2 as YYNGEE. With 1 base clipped from V and 5 bases from J, the junction kept 7 bases outside the gene matches. The J gene is TRBJ2-3, the V gene TRBV9; TRBD2 matches 7 bases. The material sequenced was peripheral blood. The clonotype was recovered from a human donor in a cohort sampled during active COVID-19. CDR3 in DNA: TGTGCCAGCAGCGTACCGGCGGGAGAGATAGATACGCAGTATTTT. Its translation is CASSVPAGEIDTQYF.